This TCR beta chain was retrieved from a study of blood T cells in healthy people across ages. PCR was performed a second time for 7 to 11 cycles using a sample-barcoded 5' primer and a J-beta primer mix. Any given sample supplied a minimum of 2.5 million CDR3-containing paired-end reads. TCRdb reanalysed the 5' RACE reads using MiXCR and keeps one entry per CDR3 protein. This sample has about 670,000 distinct CDR3 sequences, with under 65% found just once. Study observations and caveats: Among T cells, TCR beta diversity per million cells dropped roughly linearly as age rose.

A word on this clonotype: Its antigen is undetermined.

What was sequenced was blood. This TCR was sampled from a woman aged 80 or over in good health.

The CDR3 DNA is TGTGCCAGCAGCTTAGTTCTTGGGTACGAGCAGTACTTC. Protein product: CASSLVLGYEQYF. The V and J genes are TRBV11-1 and TRBJ2-7, with unresolved D. V dropped 1 base and J dropped 4 bases, with 8 bases sitting between them. The CDR3 sequence is 13 residues long. Looked up from germline, CDR1 is SGHAT and CDR2 is FQDESV (reference sequence).